The count of the clone carrying this T cell receptor (beta chain) is one. Measured with immunoSEQ multiplex PCR; TCRdb has only the in-frame clones, and not every one. The profile shows about 2.5 million clones, about 90% of them singletons. This sample was taken from a study of shared clonotypes between healthy human individuals. Sequencing used naive CD4+ T cells from PBMCs. As for subset: CD45RA+ positively selected. This clonotype was sampled from a young man in good health. Some clones in this sample may be carry-over from other donors' samples.

This CDR3 is CATSRGPTGDEKLFF. The CDR3 bases are TGTGCCACCAGCAGAGGCCCTACAGGGGACGAAAAACTGTTTTTT. V and J are TRBV15 and TRBJ1-4; TRBD1 aligns across 7 bases. V was clipped by 1 base and J by 8 bases; unmatched bases: 7. The CDR3 contains 15 residues. Germline V gene lookup returns CDR1 LNHNV and CDR2 YYDKDF (reference sequence). Based on the CDR3 plus reference TRBV15 and TRBJ1-4, the full variable domain is DAMVIQNPRYQVTQFGKPVTLSCSQTLNHNVMYWYQQKSSQAPKLLFHYYDKDFNNEADTPDNFQSRRPNTSFCFLDIRSPGLGDTAMYLCATSRGPTGDEKLFFGSGTQLSVL.